This entry concerns a single T cell receptor (beta chain). This record belongs to a study of T cell changes during pregnancy in multiple sclerosis. V lost 0 bases and J lost 12; bases outside the gene matches: 6. This CDR3 contains 15 residues. Germline V gene lookup returns CDR1 MGHRA and CDR2 YSYEKL. Data came from immunoSEQ multiplex PCR; TCRdb stores just in-frame clones and leaves some out. The sample lists about 83,000 clones, around 93% occurring once. This clonotype was obtained from a female donor in good health, serving as a control in a pregnancy study. Some clones in this sample may be carry-over from other donors' samples. The sample in question was PBMCs, obtained in the first trimester of pregnancy. The chain combines TRBV4-1 with TRBJ2-1, with TRBD2 identical over 12 bases. CDR3 sequence: CASSQDGLAGTGQFF. CDR3 bases: TGCGCCAGCAGCCAAGACGGACTAGCGGGAACTGGGCAGTTCTTC.